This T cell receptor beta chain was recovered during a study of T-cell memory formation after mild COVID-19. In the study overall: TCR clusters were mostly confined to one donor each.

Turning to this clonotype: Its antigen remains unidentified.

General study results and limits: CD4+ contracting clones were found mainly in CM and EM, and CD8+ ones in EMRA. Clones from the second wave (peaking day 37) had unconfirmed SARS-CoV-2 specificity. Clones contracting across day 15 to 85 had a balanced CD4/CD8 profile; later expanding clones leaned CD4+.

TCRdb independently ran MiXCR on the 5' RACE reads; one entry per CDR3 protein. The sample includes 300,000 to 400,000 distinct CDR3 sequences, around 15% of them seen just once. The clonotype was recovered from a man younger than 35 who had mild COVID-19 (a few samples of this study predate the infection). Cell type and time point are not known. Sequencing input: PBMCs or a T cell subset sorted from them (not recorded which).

CDR3 coding DNA: TGTGCCAGCAGCCCCGTCGGGGGGAGGAACACCGGGGAGCTGTTTTTT. Amino acid sequence: CASSPVGGRNTGELFF. V and J are TRBV6-5 and TRBJ2-2; the match to TRBD2 covers 7 bases. J gave up 1 base and V 6 bases, and 8 bases lay outside the gene matches. The CDR3 extends over 16 amino acids. CDR1 is MNHEY, CDR2 SVGAGI, per germline.